The sequence of this TCR beta chain was determined in a study of cytomegalovirus exposure and HLA in healthy donors. Looked up from germline, CDR1 is LNHDA and CDR2 is SQIVND (reference sequence). With 5 bases removed from V and 1 base from J, the gap between germline ends came to 11 bases. The CDR3 has 14 amino acids. Findings and limits, study-wide: Cytomegalovirus-associated status was assigned to some 180 TCR beta chains.

The primer mix had 60 Vbeta and 13 Jbeta primers. Sequenced by immunoSEQ multiplex PCR; TCRdb stores in-frame clones only, minus some. The sample gives some 85,000 clones, over 60% of which show up once; about 4.5% is in the top ten. As concerns this clone: Its target is not known.

This chain joins TRBV19 and TRBJ1-1; D might be TRBD1 (5 bases). The TCR sequence derives from a woman between 35 and 50 years old in good health and CMV-seropositive. The sequencing input was PBMCs. The CDR3, as DNA: TGTGCCAGTAGTTCGGGACTTAAGAACACTGAAGCTTTCTTT. It codes for CASSSGLKNTEAFF.